One and the same sample provided the 21 T cell receptor beta chains below, sequenced in a study of blood T cell repertoires in COVID-19. Sequencing was performed with immunoSEQ multiplex PCR; in TCRdb, only in-frame clones are kept and a portion is missing. The sample lists a few hundred thousand clones; around 89% were seen once. The sequencing input was PBMCs or T cells enriched from blood (not recorded which). The source is a woman in her thirties or forties who had recovered from COVID-19.

This CDR3 reads CASSPVRQGNTEAFF. The CDR3 coding sequence is TGTGCCAGCAGTCCAGTAAGACAGGGGAACACTGAAGCTTTCTTT. The rearrangement uses TRBV6-5 and TRBJ1-1, with 7 positions matching TRBD1. This CDR3 is 15 amino acids long. With V trimmed by 5 bases and J by 1 base, 7 bases remained unmatched. The germline CDR1 and CDR2 sequences are MNHEY and SVGAGI.

The rearrangement links TRBV2 to TRBJ2-6; 12 bases are shared with TRBD1. Trimming at V came to 3 bases and at J to 4 bases, leaving 7 bases not matched to a gene. This CDR3 has 18 amino acids. Germline V gene data show CDR1 as SNHLY and CDR2 as FYNNEI. The CDR3 spells CASSDPGQGAPGANVLTF. The CDR3, as DNA: TGTGCCAGCAGTGACCCGGGACAGGGGGCGCCCGGGGCCAACGTCCTGACTTTC.

This clone appeared once. This rearrangement joins TRBV19 to TRBJ2-7; 9 bases map to TRBD2. Trimming cost V 6 bases and J 4 bases; bases outside gene matches: 16. The CDR3 is 17 amino acids. Germline V CDR1 and CDR2: LNHDA, SQIVND (reference sequence). CDR3 residues: CASSTGIGTSRKYEQYF. The CDR3 DNA is TGTGCCAGTAGCACCGGAATTGGGACTAGCAGAAAATACGAGCAGTACTTC.

The gene calls are TRBV11-3 and TRBJ2-1; 8 bases map to TRBD2. The CDR3 totals 15 residues. Trimming cost V 6 bases and J 4 bases; bases outside gene matches: 8. Germline V gives CDR1 SGHNT, CDR2 YENEEA. Written as DNA, the CDR3 is TGTGCCAGCAGAGCCGGGACTAGATGGTACAATGAGCAGTTCTTC. Its translation is CASRAGTRWYNEQFF. The full variable domain, with the rest looked up from reference TRBV11-3 and TRBJ2-1, is EAGVVQSPRYKIIEKKQPVAFWCNPISGHNTLYWYLQNLGQGPELLIRYENEEAVDDSQLPKDRFSAERLKGVDSTLKIQPAELGDSAVYLCASRAGTRWYNEQFFGPGTRLTVL.

The rearrangement joins TRBV11-2 to TRBJ1-1; the D is unclear. CDR1 SGHAT and CDR2 FQNNGV come from the germline V gene. V dropped 8 bases and J dropped 5 bases, with 9 bases sitting between them. The CDR3 is 11 residues long. In DNA, the CDR3 is TGTGCCAGCTATCCGGGTACTGAAGCTTTCTTT. It encodes CASYPGTEAFF.

The chain joins TRBV6-5 to TRBJ2-7, with a tentative D call TRBD1 (6 bases). Germline CDR1 reads MNHEY; CDR2 reads SVGAGI. The CDR3 length is 13 residues. Trimming cost V 0 bases and J 7 bases, with 10 bases left between them. The CDR3 reads CASSYSRGYEQYF. CDR3 nucleotides: TGTGCCAGCAGTTACTCGAGGGGGTATGAGCAGTACTTC.

This chain joins TRBV24-1 and TRBJ1-1; TRBD1 might be the D (5 bases). The CDR3 length is 14 residues. The germline V gene has CDR1 KGHDR and CDR2 SFDVKD. V was clipped by 7 bases and J by 5 bases, with 16 bases between them. CDR3 nucleotide sequence: TGTGCCACCAGGGGGGACGGGGGAAAAACTGAAGCTTTCTTT. Translation: CATRGDGGKTEAFF.

This rearrangement joins TRBV29-1 to TRBJ2-3; maybe TRBD2 (7 bases). V lost 2 bases and J 4 bases, leaving 13 bases between the germline ends. The CDR3 is 14 amino acids. The germline V gene has CDR1 SQVTM and CDR2 ANQGSEA. The CDR3 DNA reads as TGCAGCGTTGAAACCTTAGGGGGGGCAGATACGCAGTATTTT. It specifies CSVETLGGADTQYF.

This sequence joins TRBV11-3 and TRBJ2-1; possibly TRBD2 for D (5 bases). In germline, CDR1 is SGHNT, CDR2 YENEEA. The V end was cut by 5 bases, the J end by 0 bases, with 11 bases between. The CDR3 is 15 amino acids. The CDR3 spells CASSPDSSSYNEQFF. The CDR3, as DNA: TGTGCCAGCAGCCCGGACTCCAGCTCCTACAATGAGCAGTTCTTC. The whole variable domain, filled in from reference TRBV11-3 and TRBJ2-1, reads EAGVVQSPRYKIIEKKQPVAFWCNPISGHNTLYWYLQNLGQGPELLIRYENEEAVDDSQLPKDRFSAERLKGVDSTLKIQPAELGDSAVYLCASSPDSSSYNEQFFGPGTRLTVL.

The chain employs TRBV5-1 and TRBJ1-1, with D perhaps TRBD1 (5 bases). CDR1 and CDR2 (germline): SGHRS, YFSETQ. The V and J ends lost 2 bases and 1 base respectively, with 9 bases between them. The CDR3 loop spans 14 amino acids. DNA of the CDR3: TGCGCCAGCAGCTTAGGGGATCAGAACACTGAAGCTTTCTTT. The encoded protein is CASSLGDQNTEAFF.

CDR3 DNA: TGCGCCAGCAGCTATCGACAGGAGTACGAGCAGTACTTC. Translation gives CASSYRQEYEQYF. This chain connects TRBV4-1 to TRBJ2-7, with TRBD1 as a possible D gene (6 bases). V lost 5 bases, J lost 4 bases, and 12 bases lay in between. The germline V gene has CDR1 MGHRA and CDR2 YSYEKL. The CDR3 sequence is 13 residues long.

With regard to this clone: Other nucleotide sequences from this sample produce the same CDR3. The J gene is TRBJ1-3, the V gene TRBV5-4; D is possibly TRBD1 (6 bases). Germline V CDR1 and CDR2: SGHNT, YYREEE (reference sequence). The CDR3 runs to 14 residues. V lost 0 bases to trimming and J lost 4 bases, with 8 bases between them. The CDR3 sequence: CASSLDRAGNTIYF. In DNA form, the CDR3 reads TGTGCCAGCAGCTTGGACAGGGCCGGAAACACCATATATTTT.

The chain has TRBV28 and TRBJ1-5; D may be TRBD1 (6 bases). Deletions cut 8 bases from V and 5 bases from J, with 10 bases between. Germline CDR1 MDHEN, CDR2 SYDVKM. This CDR3 spans 12 amino acids. The CDR3 loop reads CASGEGDQPQHF. DNA of the CDR3: TGTGCCAGCGGGGAGGGGGATCAGCCCCAGCATTTT. Full variable domain (missing parts from reference TRBV28 and TRBJ1-5): DVKVTQSSRYLVKRTGEKVFLECVQDMDHENMFWYRQDPGLGLRLIYFSYDVKMKEKGDIPEGYSVSREKKERFSLILESASTNQTSMYLCASGEGDQPQHFGDGTRLSIL.

The rearrangement links TRBV7-8 to TRBJ1-2; 11 positions match TRBD1. The CDR3 length is 15 residues. Germline V lookup: CDR1 SGHVS, CDR2 FQNEAQ. V dropped 5 bases and J dropped 7; count of bases not matched to a gene: 9. CDR3: CASSARDRGSVGYTF. CDR3 nucleotide sequence: TGTGCCAGCAGCGCTCGGGACAGGGGGTCGGTTGGCTACACCTTC.

V and J are TRBV7-6 and TRBJ2-3; 8 nucleotides match TRBD2. Looked up from germline, CDR1 is SGHVS and CDR2 is FNYEAQ. V gave up 4 bases and J gave up 6 bases; unmatched junction bases: 6. CDR3 length: 14 amino acids. The CDR3 loop is CASSSGLAKDTQYF. The CDR3 nucleotides read TGTGCCAGCAGCTCCGGACTAGCTAAGGATACGCAGTATTTT.

This chain uses TRBV19 with TRBJ2-2, with TRBD1 matching 8 bases. V dropped 1 base and J dropped 6; count of bases not matched to a gene: 4. The germline V gene encodes CDR1 LNHDA and CDR2 SQIVND (reference sequence). This CDR3 spans 15 amino acids. The CDR3 coding sequence is TGTGCCAGTAGTATAGGCAGGGGGCGCCCCGGGGAGCTGTTTTTT. The encoded protein is CASSIGRGRPGELFF.

The chain employs TRBV18 and TRBJ2-1; D not certain. The germline CDR1 and CDR2 sequences are KGHSH and LQKENI. The CDR3 runs 13 residues. V dropped 2 bases and J dropped 4 bases, with 6 bases sitting between them. The CDR3 coding sequence is TGTGCCAGCTCACCATACGGGTACAATGAGCAGTTCTTC. Translated, it gives CASSPYGYNEQFF.

The chain carries TRBV21-1 and TRBJ2-2; the table's D call, TRBD1, has no DNA check behind it. TRBV21-1 is a pseudogene. The CDR3 extends over 15 amino acids. DNA of the CDR3: TGTGCCAGCATGTTAGGACAGAGCTTCACCGGGGAGCTGTTTTTT. Amino acid sequence: CASMLGQSFTGELFF.

This clone was seen a handful of times. The rearrangement joins TRBV6-4 to TRBJ2-6; D call uncertain. The CDR3 is 14 residues long. Looked up from germline, CDR1 is MRHNA and CDR2 is SNTAGT. V shed 3 bases and J shed 0 bases, with 3 bases lying between them. The CDR3 DNA sequence: TGTGCCAGCAGTGAGGCCTCTGGGGCCAACGTCCTGACTTTC. It yields the protein CASSEASGANVLTF.

The J gene is TRBJ2-7, the V gene TRBV7-2; tentative D call: TRBD2 (5 bases). Germline V gene lookup returns CDR1 SGHTA and CDR2 FQGNSA. V lost 5 bases and J 5 bases, leaving 19 bases between the germline ends. The CDR3 runs 15 residues. CDR3 sequence reads: CASSPDGRMTNEQYF. The CDR3 bases are TGTGCCAGCAGCCCCGACGGGCGGATGACTAACGAGCAGTACTTC.

The rearrangement joins TRBV4-3 to TRBJ2-2, with 7 bases identical to TRBD1. The V gene end was trimmed by 0 bases and the J gene end by 4 bases; junction bases not matched to a gene: 5. The CDR3 is 16 residues long. In germline, CDR1 is LGHNA, CDR2 YSLEER. The CDR3, as DNA: TGCGCCAGCAGCCAAGATGGTGCAGGGGGCACCGGGGAGCTGTTTTTT. Its translation: CASSQDGAGGTGELFF.